Sequencing of this T cell receptor (beta chain) was carried out in a study of T cell responses to AZD1222 COVID-19 vaccine. Whole-study context: Second-dose intervals near 4 or 12 weeks were combined.

A word on this clone: Its antigen is currently unknown.

Clones were sequenced by immunoSEQ multiplex PCR, and TCRdb holds only the in-frame ones, with some missing. The sample carries some 150,000 clones, around 88% recorded once. The germline gives CDR1 MNHEY, CDR2 SVGAGI. V was cut by 6 bases and J by 6 bases, with 8 bases left in between. This CDR3 contains 11 residues. Study results and limitations: Spike-specific TCR breadth and depth both grew after two AZD1222 doses. Baseline antibody screening turned up just six or seven seropositive AZD1222 recipients. Repertoire samples came only from after the peak T cell response.

The receptor's source is an adult in good health. Here the sequenced sample was peripheral blood, taken on day 0 of AZD1222 vaccination. The V call is TRBV6-5, the J call TRBJ1-2; perhaps TRBD1 as D (5 bases). CDR3 DNA: TGTGCCAGCAGACTAGGGGATGGCTACACCTTC. Translated: CASRLGDGYTF.